This entry is about one T cell receptor (beta chain). The record originates from a study of Ad26.COV2.S vaccination and SARS-CoV-2 variants. Sequencing was performed with immunoSEQ multiplex PCR; in TCRdb, only in-frame clones are kept and a portion is missing. The data show some 350,000 clones, with approximately 84% seen just once and 3.3% held by the top ten. The treatment is: 15 to 20 received Ad26.COV2.S at low or high dose, single or two shots; about five received placebo; per-sample allocation not given. Collection of samples fell on day 63 after the first vaccine or placebo injection. This receptor was obtained from a person aged 18-60 years who received the Ad26.COV2.S COVID-19 vaccine or a placebo. The sample was peripheral blood, taken in a trial of Ad26.COV2.S vaccine versus placebo.

This CDR3 reads CASIPSGTYTQYF. In DNA, the CDR3 is TGTGCCAGCATCCCTAGCGGAACATATACGCAGTATTTT. The chain employs TRBV6-2 or TRBV6-3 and TRBJ2-3; 7 bases are shared with TRBD2. CDR3 length: 13 residues. J gave up 7 bases and V 7 bases, and 8 bases lay outside the gene matches. Germline CDR1 and CDR2: MNHEY and SVGEGT.